These 19 T cell receptor beta chains were all obtained from the same sample, sequenced in a study of graft-versus-host responses after intestinal transplantation. These receptors lack a known antigen. This table comes from immunoSEQ multiplex PCR, and its TCRdb copy is limited to in-frame clones, with some not included. The sample carries about 120,000 clones, about 95% recorded once. This specimen was unstimulated CD8+ T cells sorted from spleen or lymph node cells, taken before intestinal transplant. Receptors originate from a human donor who received an intestinal transplant.

In regard to this clone: Other DNA sequences in the sample encode the same CDR3. V is TRBV5-5 and J is TRBJ2-7; unclear D gene. The V gene's germline CDR1 is SGHKS and CDR2 YYEKEE (reference sequence). Trimming left V 1 base short and J 0 bases short, with 14 bases between. The CDR3 is 16 amino acids. The chain's CDR3 is CASSLFDVPSSYEQYF. Written as DNA, the CDR3 is TGTGCCAGCAGCTTGTTTGACGTACCCAGCTCCTACGAGCAGTACTTC.

The chain joins TRBV27 to TRBJ1-4; D remains unclear. The CDR3 consists of 15 residues. V was pared by 6 bases and J by 3 bases, with 14 bases between. The germline gives CDR1 MNHEY, CDR2 SMNVEV (reference sequence). Written as DNA, the CDR3 is TGTGCCAGCAGCATCGTGGTGGGTGCTAATGAAAAACTGTTTTTT. This translates into CASSIVVGANEKLFF.

V usage is TRBV10-2 and J usage is TRBJ1-2, with D tentatively TRBD1 (6 bases). CDR1 is WSHSY, CDR2 SAAADI, per germline. The CDR3 is 15 residues long. V was clipped by 0 bases and J by 5 bases, with 13 bases between them. CDR3 sequence reads: CASSESIQGKYGYTF. CDR3 nucleotide sequence: TGCGCCAGCAGTGAGTCAATCCAGGGGAAATATGGCTACACCTTC.

This sequence joins TRBV5-1 and TRBJ2-1, with 9 bases identical to TRBD2. The CDR3 extends over 13 amino acids. The germline V gene has CDR1 SGHRS and CDR2 YFSETQ. The ends lost 4 bases at V and 6 bases at J; junction bases unmatched: 2. For the CDR3, the DNA is TGCGCCAGCAGCCTGACTAGCGGCAATGAGCAGTTCTTC. It is translated as CASSLTSGNEQFF.

This clone was observed a few times. The gene calls are TRBV7-2 and TRBJ2-1, with D hard to call. CDR1 and CDR2 from the germline V gene are SGHTA and FQGNSA. V was cut by 1 base and J by 6 bases, with 1 base left in between. This CDR3 is 11 amino acids long. The CDR3 loop reads CASSLVNEQFF. In DNA, the CDR3 is TGTGCCAGCAGCTTAGTCAATGAGCAGTTCTTC. Full variable domain (rest looked up from reference TRBV7-2 and TRBJ2-1): GAGVSQSPSNKVTEKGKDVELRCDPISGHTALYWYRQSLGQGLEFLIYFQGNSAPDKSGLPSDRFSAERTGGSVSTLTIQRTQQEDSAVYLCASSLVNEQFFGPGTRLTVL.

V gene TRBV7-9 combines with J gene TRBJ1-5; maybe TRBD1 (5 bases). V was pared by 0 bases and J by 5 bases, with 11 bases between. Germline V lookup: CDR1 SEHNR, CDR2 FQNEAQ (reference sequence). The CDR3 has 15 residues. The CDR3 nucleotides are TGTGCCAGCAGCTTAGCGCGGCAGGGTGATCAGCCCCAGCATTTT. Translation gives CASSLARQGDQPQHF.

This sequence joins TRBV7-6 and TRBJ2-1; D call uncertain. Germline-derived CDR1 and CDR2 are SGHVS and FNYEAQ. The ends were cut back, 0 bases at V and 7 bases at J, with 4 bases in the middle. The CDR3 totals 12 residues. The CDR3 DNA is TGTGCCAGCAGCTTAGCGGTAAATGAGCAGTTCTTC. Its translation: CASSLAVNEQFF.

The rearrangement links TRBV11-2 to TRBJ2-7; 9 bases agree with TRBD2. Unmatched junction bases numbered 7, after V lost 1 base and J lost 0 bases. Germline CDR1 and CDR2: SGHAT and FQNNGV. The CDR3 has 17 amino acids. CDR3 sequence: CASSLGPTSGGSYEQYF. The CDR3 DNA reads TGTGCCAGCAGCTTAGGCCCGACTAGCGGAGGCTCCTACGAGCAGTACTTC.

The rearrangement joins TRBV4-2 to TRBJ2-7; D unclear. The CDR3 consists of 17 residues. The V and J ends lost 3 bases and 3 bases respectively, with 21 bases between them. Germline CDR1 reads LGHNA; CDR2 reads YNFKEQ. The DNA for the CDR3 is TGTGCCAGCAGCCAGGTATTTTTCGGGCAGGATGACTACGAGCAGTACTTC. This translates into CASSQVFFGQDDYEQYF.

A word on this clone: In the same sample, other DNA sequences code for this CDR3. J is TRBJ2-7 and V is TRBV9, with TRBD1 matching over 8 bases. CDR1 and CDR2 from the germline V gene are SGDLS and YYNGEE. The CDR3 contains 15 residues. Trimming took 4 bases from V and 0 from J; bases not matched to a gene: 6. The CDR3 region is CASSPRDRLSYEQYF. CDR3 sequence (DNA): TGTGCCAGCAGCCCCCGGGACAGGCTCTCCTACGAGCAGTACTTC. The variable domain in full, with the rest retrieved from reference TRBV9 and TRBJ2-7, is DSGVTQTPKHLITATGQRVTLRCSPRSGDLSVYWYQQSLDQGLQFLIQYYNGEERAKGNILERFSAQQFPDLHSELNLSSLELGDSALYFCASSPRDRLSYEQYFGPGTRLTVT.

The V call is TRBV28, the J call TRBJ1-1; no reliable D call. This CDR3 spans 15 amino acids. V dropped 5 bases and J dropped 4 bases, with 17 bases sitting between them. Germline CDR1 and CDR2: MDHEN and SYDVKM. CDR3 coding DNA: TGTGCCAGCAGTCTCGGGATCCTTGGCAGCACTGAAGCTTTCTTT. Encoded protein: CASSLGILGSTEAFF. The full variable domain, rest sourced from reference TRBV28 and TRBJ1-1, is DVKVTQSSRYLVKRTGEKVFLECVQDMDHENMFWYRQDPGLGLRLIYFSYDVKMKEKGDIPEGYSVSREKKERFSLILESASTNQTSMYLCASSLGILGSTEAFFGQGTRLTVV.

The chain recombines TRBV6-1 with TRBJ2-7, with a possible D match to TRBD2 (6 bases). This CDR3 region has 17 residues. Trimming stripped 2 bases from V and 6 bases from J, with 23 bases between. The germline gives CDR1 MNHNS, CDR2 SASEGT. Written as DNA, the CDR3 is TGTGCCAGCAGTGAATGGAAAGGATGGGCTAGCGTCGGCGAGCAGTACTTC. Amino acids: CASSEWKGWASVGEQYF.

The V call is TRBV4-1, the J call TRBJ2-1, with TRBD2 matching 8 bases. Germline CDR1 reads MGHRA; CDR2 reads YSYEKL. Trimming cost V 1 base and J 4 bases; bases outside gene matches: 6. There are 16 residues in the CDR3. The DNA of the CDR3 is TGCGCCAGCAGCCAAGCCCTAGCGGGCGAATACAATGAGCAGTTCTTC. Protein sequence: CASSQALAGEYNEQFF.

The gene calls are TRBV28 and TRBJ2-5; D unresolved. Between the trimmed V and J ends, which lost 4 bases and 2 bases, there was a span of 17 bases. Germline CDR1 is MDHEN and CDR2 is SYDVKM. This CDR3 comprises 16 residues. CDR3 region: CASSSGIAIQQETQYF. The DNA of the CDR3 is TGTGCCAGCAGTTCTGGTATAGCCATCCAGCAAGAGACCCAGTACTTC. The whole variable domain, remainder taken from reference TRBV28 and TRBJ2-5, is DVKVTQSSRYLVKRTGEKVFLECVQDMDHENMFWYRQDPGLGLRLIYFSYDVKMKEKGDIPEGYSVSREKKERFSLILESASTNQTSMYLCASSSGIAIQQETQYFGPGTRLLVL.

The CDR3 reads CASSFTGSSTDTQYF. The DNA for the CDR3 is TGTGCCAGCAGCTTCACAGGGTCTAGCACAGATACGCAGTATTTT. The chain couples TRBV7-3 to TRBJ2-3; D might be TRBD1 (6 bases). The CDR3 has 15 residues. V lost 3 bases, J lost 0 bases, and 10 bases lay in between. Germline V gene sequence: CDR1 SGHTA, CDR2 FQGTGA.

The chain joins TRBV7-9 to TRBJ1-1; D might be TRBD1 (6 bases). The V gene's germline CDR1 is SEHNR and CDR2 FQNEAQ (reference sequence). V was cut by 0 bases and J by 1 base, with 15 bases left in between. The CDR3 length is 17 residues. CDR3 nucleotide sequence: TGTGCCAGCAGCTTAGCGTCTTTTGGGGGGCGGAACACTGAAGCTTTCTTT. The encoded protein is CASSLASFGGRNTEAFF. The variable domain in full, completed from reference TRBV7-9 and TRBJ1-1, reads DTGVSQNPRHKITKRGQNVTFRCDPISEHNRLYWYRQTLGQGPEFLTYFQNEAQLEKSRLLSDRFSAERPKGSFSTLEIQRTEQGDSAMYLCASSLASFGGRNTEAFFGQGTRLTVV.

This sequence joins TRBV7-2 and TRBJ2-3; 7 bases map to TRBD2. This CDR3 is 14 amino acids long. Germline V CDR1 and CDR2: SGHTA, FQGNSA. J gave up 6 bases and V 3 bases, and 6 bases lay outside the gene matches. The CDR3 reads CASSFGLGADTQYF. CDR3 nucleotides: TGTGCCAGCAGCTTCGGACTAGGGGCGGATACGCAGTATTTT. The full variable domain, rest sourced from reference TRBV7-2 and TRBJ2-3, is GAGVSQSPSNKVTEKGKDVELRCDPISGHTALYWYRQSLGQGLEFLIYFQGNSAPDKSGLPSDRFSAERTGGSVSTLTIQRTQQEDSAVYLCASSFGLGADTQYFGPGTRLTVL.

V and J are TRBV7-3 and TRBJ1-1, with D uncertain. The CDR3 has 13 amino acids. Trimming took off 8 bases at V and 5 bases at J, with 15 bases between the two ends. The germline V gene encodes CDR1 SGHTA and CDR2 FQGTGA. In nucleotides, the CDR3 is TGTGCCAGCGGCTATTTAGGTAGGACTGAAGCTTTCTTT. Its translation: CASGYLGRTEAFF.

The chain is built from TRBV25-1 and TRBJ2-3; TRBD2 agrees at 10 bases. V trimming: 7 bases; J trimming: 1 base; junction bases outside the gene matches: 14. In germline, CDR1 is MGHDK, CDR2 SYGVNS. The CDR3 totals 18 residues. The CDR3 region has the DNA TGTGCCAGCAATCCGGGACAGGCGACTAGCGGGTGCACAGATACGCAGTATTTT. This gives the protein CASNPGQATSGCTDTQYF.